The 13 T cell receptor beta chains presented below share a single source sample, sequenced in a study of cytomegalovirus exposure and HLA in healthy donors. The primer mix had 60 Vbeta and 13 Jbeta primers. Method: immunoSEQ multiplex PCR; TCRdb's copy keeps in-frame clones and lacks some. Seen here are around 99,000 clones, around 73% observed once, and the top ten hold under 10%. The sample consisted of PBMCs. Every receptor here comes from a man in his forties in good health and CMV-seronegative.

The CDR3 here is CASSPGGTGNTIYF. CDR3 nucleotides: TGTGCCAGCAGTCCGGGAGGTACTGGAAACACCATATATTTT. The chain uses TRBV6-5 and TRBJ1-3; D call uncertain. Trimming left V 5 bases short and J 2 bases short, with 10 bases between. Germline V gives CDR1 MNHEY, CDR2 SVGAGI. This CDR3 has 14 amino acids.

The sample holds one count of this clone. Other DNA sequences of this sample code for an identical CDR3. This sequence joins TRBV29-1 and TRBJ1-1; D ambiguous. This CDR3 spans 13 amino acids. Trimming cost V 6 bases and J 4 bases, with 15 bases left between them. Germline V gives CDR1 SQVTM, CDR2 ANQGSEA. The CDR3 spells CSVATGYITEAFF. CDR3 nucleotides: TGCAGCGTGGCCACGGGGTATATCACTGAAGCTTTCTTT.

CDR3: CASSLAGQGTTNEKLFF. CDR3 sequence (DNA): TGTGCCAGCAGTTTGGCCGGACAGGGGACAACTAATGAAAAACTGTTTTTT. The chain has TRBV27 and TRBJ1-4; TRBD1 matches at 9 bases. V lost 3 bases and J lost 0; bases outside the gene matches: 5. The length of the CDR3 is 17 residues. Germline CDR1 MNHEY, CDR2 SMNVEV (reference sequence).

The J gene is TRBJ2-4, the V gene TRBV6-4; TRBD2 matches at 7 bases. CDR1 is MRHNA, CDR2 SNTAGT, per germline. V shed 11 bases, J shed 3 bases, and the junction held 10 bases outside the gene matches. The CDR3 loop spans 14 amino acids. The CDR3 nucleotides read TGTGCCCCCCGGGGGGTATTCGGCAAAAACATTCAGTACTTC. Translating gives CAPRGVFGKNIQYF.

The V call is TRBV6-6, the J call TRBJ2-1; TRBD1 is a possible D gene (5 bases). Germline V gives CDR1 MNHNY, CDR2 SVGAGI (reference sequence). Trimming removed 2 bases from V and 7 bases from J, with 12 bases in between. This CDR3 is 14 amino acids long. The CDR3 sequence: CASSYGQGGNEQFF. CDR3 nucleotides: TGTGCCAGCAGTTACGGTCAGGGTGGGAATGAGCAGTTCTTC.

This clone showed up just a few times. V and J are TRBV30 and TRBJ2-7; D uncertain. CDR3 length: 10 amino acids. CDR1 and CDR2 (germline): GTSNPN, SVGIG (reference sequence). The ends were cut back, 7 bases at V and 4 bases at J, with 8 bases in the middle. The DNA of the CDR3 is TGTGCCTTGGGCAATTACGAGCAGTACTTC. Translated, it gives CALGNYEQYF.

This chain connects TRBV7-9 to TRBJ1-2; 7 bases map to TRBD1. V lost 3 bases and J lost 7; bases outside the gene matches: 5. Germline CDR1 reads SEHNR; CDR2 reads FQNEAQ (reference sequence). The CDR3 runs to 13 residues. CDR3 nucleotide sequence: TGTGCCAGCAGCTTCGCCGACAGGGCTGGCTACACCTTC. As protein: CASSFADRAGYTF.

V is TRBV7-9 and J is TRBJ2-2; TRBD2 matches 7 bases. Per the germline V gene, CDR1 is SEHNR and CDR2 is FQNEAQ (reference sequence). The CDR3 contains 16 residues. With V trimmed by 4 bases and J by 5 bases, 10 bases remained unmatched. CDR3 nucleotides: TGTGCCAGCAGCTCAATGTTCCAGGGAGGGACCGGGGAGCTGTTTTTT. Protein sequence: CASSSMFQGGTGELFF.

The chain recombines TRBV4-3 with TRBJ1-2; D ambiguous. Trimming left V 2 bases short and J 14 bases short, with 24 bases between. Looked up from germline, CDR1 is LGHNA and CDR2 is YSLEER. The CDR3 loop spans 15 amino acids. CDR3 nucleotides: TGCGCCAGCAGCCAATTCGCGGGATCCCCCCTAACTGGGACCTTC. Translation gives CASSQFAGSPLTGTF.

The CDR3: CASSSGTATNEKLFF. CDR3 in DNA: TGCGCCAGCAGCTCCGGGACAGCAACTAATGAAAAACTGTTTTTT. The V and J genes are TRBV5-1 and TRBJ1-4; 7 bases agree with TRBD1. The ends lost 3 bases at V and 0 bases at J; junction bases unmatched: 2. The CDR3 contains 15 residues. CDR1 is SGHRS and CDR2 is YFSETQ in the germline V gene.

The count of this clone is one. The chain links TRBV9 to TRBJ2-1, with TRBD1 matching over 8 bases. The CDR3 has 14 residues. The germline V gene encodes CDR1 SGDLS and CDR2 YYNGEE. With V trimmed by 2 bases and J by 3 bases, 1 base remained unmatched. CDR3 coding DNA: TGTGCCAGCAGCGTGACAGGGGTCTACAATGAGCAGTTCTTC. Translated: CASSVTGVYNEQFF.

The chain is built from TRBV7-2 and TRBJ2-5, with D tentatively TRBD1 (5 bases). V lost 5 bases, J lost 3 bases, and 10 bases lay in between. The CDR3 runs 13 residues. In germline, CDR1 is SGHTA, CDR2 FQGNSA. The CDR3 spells CASSRVREETQYF. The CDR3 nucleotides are TGTGCCAGCAGCAGGGTCAGGGAAGAGACCCAGTACTTC.

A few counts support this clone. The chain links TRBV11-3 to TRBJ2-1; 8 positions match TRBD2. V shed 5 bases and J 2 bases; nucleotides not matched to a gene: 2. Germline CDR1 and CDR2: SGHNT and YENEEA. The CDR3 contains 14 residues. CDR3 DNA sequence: TGTGCCAGCAGCCCGGGACTAGCCTACAATGAGCAGTTCTTC. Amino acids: CASSPGLAYNEQFF.